Listed below are T cell receptor beta chains from one sample, sequenced in a study of shared clonotypes between healthy human individuals. TCRdb's table, derived via immunoSEQ multiplex PCR, lists solely in-frame clones and lacks some. The data contain some 2,400,000 clones, 90% to 97% of them singletons. The sample consisted of naive CD4+ T cells sorted from blood. The receptors stem from a man aged 18 to 29 in good health. CDR3s include the opening cysteine and the closing phenylalanine or tryptophan. A D gene is named only where the DNA matches it firmly. Clone sizes are given selectively: once, few, many, or a class where the clone is expanded.

d_gene,abundance,v_gene,j_gene,len,CDR3nt,CDR3aa
TRBD1,once,TRBV27,TRBJ2-3,16,TGTGCCAGCAGTCCACGGACAGGATGGTGGACAGATACGCAGTATTTT,CASSPRTGWWTDTQYF
NA,NA,TRBV19,TRBJ2-1,16,TGTGCCAGTAGTAGCAGGGTGGCCCGTTGGGTCAATGAGCAGTTCTTC,CASSSRVARWVNEQFF
NA,NA,TRBV7-6,TRBJ1-2,14,TGTGCCAGCAGCTTAGCGTTCCCAGGGGATGGCTACACCTTC,CASSLAFPGDGYTF
NA,NA,TRBV6-4,TRBJ2-7,12,TGTGCCAGCAGTGACGGGACCTACGAGCAGTACTTC,CASSDGTYEQYF
NA,NA,TRBV6-5,TRBJ2-5,14,TGTGCCAGCAGTTACCCGCGGAGGGGGGAGACCCAGTACTTC,CASSYPRRGETQYF
TRBD2,NA,TRBV6-5,TRBJ2-3,15,TGTGCCAGCAGTGGCGGGACTAGCGGGACTAATACGCAGTATTTT,CASSGGTSGTNTQYF
TRBD1,NA,TRBV4-1,TRBJ2-7,15,TGCGCCAGCAGCCACCGGGACAGGGACGCCTACGAGCAGTACTTC,CASSHRDRDAYEQYF
TRBD1,NA,TRBV5-4,TRBJ1-2,14,TGTGCCAGCAGCTATGACAAGGGGGCTTATGGCTACACCTTC,CASSYDKGAYGYTF
NA,NA,TRBV2,TRBJ2-1,14,TGTGCCAGCAGTGAACGAGGGCCCCTCAATGAGCAGTTCTTC,CASSERGPLNEQFF
NA,few,TRBV10-3,TRBJ2-7,13,TGTGCCATCAGTGGGGACGGTGGATACGAGCAGTACTTC,CAISGDGGYEQYF
NA,NA,TRBV5-4,TRBJ1-1,15,TGTGCCAGCAACACCATCACGGGGCTCGCCACTGAAGCTTTCTTT,CASNTITGLATEAFF
NA,NA,TRBV19,TRBJ1-3,13,TGTGCTACCTACGGGGTCCTTGGAAACACCATATATTTT,CATYGVLGNTIYF
TRBD2,NA,TRBV2,TRBJ2-7,15,TGTGCCAGCAGTGAACGGACTAGCGGGAGCAACGAGCAGTACTTC,CASSERTSGSNEQYF
NA,NA,TRBV2,TRBJ1-1,16,TGTGCCAGCAGTGTTAGCTACGGATACGAGAACACTGAAGCTTTCTTT,CASSVSYGYENTEAFF
NA,NA,TRBV30,TRBJ2-3,15,TGTGCCTGGAGGGCCGGACAGTCTAGCACAGATACGCAGTATTTT,CAWRAGQSSTDTQYF
NA,once,TRBV11-3,TRBJ2-1,16,TGTGCCAGCAGCTCATCCTCAGGGAGCTCCTACAATGAGCAGTTCTTC,CASSSSSGSSYNEQFF
NA,NA,TRBV2,TRBJ2-7,12,TGTGCCAGCAGTCTAGAATGGCGCGAGCAGTACTTC,CASSLEWREQYF
TRBD1,NA,TRBV5-1,TRBJ2-1,16,TGCGCCAGCAGCCGAACTCCCGGGACAGGGTTCAATGAGCAGTTCTTC,CASSRTPGTGFNEQFF
NA,NA,TRBV10-3,TRBJ1-1,15,TGTGCCATCAGTGAGTCGGGAGGGACGAACACTGAAGCTTTCTTT,CAISESGGTNTEAFF
NA,NA,TRBV2,TRBJ1-2,14,TGTGCCAGCAGTGATCTAATGGTAAACTATGGCTACACCTTC,CASSDLMVNYGYTF